Below are 9 T cell receptor beta chains sequenced from a single sample in a study of regulatory T cells in long-lasting Graves disease (dated by TCRdb to about 2021). The receptor library was made with multiplex PCR. TCRdb records Illumina HiSeq 4000 as the sequencer. iRepertoire HTBI primers and Arm-PCR amplification of CDR3 regions were used to construct TCR beta libraries. The public reads were reprocessed in TCRdb via fastp at Q25 and MiXCR, keeping in-frame beta chains. For every CDR3 protein sequence, its rows merge into one entry that carries the most common genes and DNA. For this sample there are roughly 360,000 distinct CDR3 sequences; roughly 23% appear just once. In total, the top ten clones hold approximately 28% of the sample. This specimen's time point label, interpreted: persistent/refractory GD, antithyroid drugs over 5 years with positive TRAb. For both TCR sequencing and RNA sequencing, RNA was extracted from PBMCs using TRIzol.

Sequencing was performed on peripheral blood mononuclear cells (PBMCs), taken when the disease was refractory, from a patient treated with antithyroid drugs. These receptors were collected from a middle-aged woman with Graves disease. Donor details come from another sample of the same person, matched by shared clones.

This chain uses TRBV14 with TRBJ2-2; D not certain. V lost 0 bases to trimming and J lost 5 bases, with 4 bases between them. This CDR3 spans 13 amino acids. Germline values: CDR1 SGHDN, CDR2 FVKESK. In DNA, the CDR3 is TGTGCCAGCAGCCAAGATATAACCGGGGAGCTGTTTTTT. Translated: CASSQDITGELFF.

The sample holds many counts of this clonotype. CDR3 region: CASSFSDRNQPQHF. DNA of the CDR3: TGTGCCAGCAGTTTCTCCGATAGGAATCAGCCCCAGCATTTT. The chain couples TRBV12-3 or TRBV12-4 to TRBJ1-5; the D is unclear. V was cut by 3 bases and J by 4 bases, with 10 bases left in between. The CDR3 has 14 residues.

The rearrangement links TRBV20-1 to TRBJ1-6; D gene ambiguous. Germline V lookup: CDR1 DFQATT, CDR2 SNEGSKA (reference sequence). The CDR3 is 13 amino acids. The germline V and J ends were trimmed by 3 bases and 8 bases, with 11 bases remaining between them. For the CDR3, the DNA is TGCAGTGCTAGTGAAGTGTTGGATTCACCCCTCCACTTT. Translating gives CSASEVLDSPLHF.

Only a few counts were recorded for this clonotype. V is TRBV4-1 and J is TRBJ2-7; D possibly corresponds to TRBD2 (5 bases). Trimming removed 3 bases from V and 1 base from J, with 10 bases in between. The germline gives CDR1 MGHRA, CDR2 YSYEKL. This CDR3 spans 14 amino acids. Here the CDR3 DNA reads TGCGCCAGCAGCCATCCCGGACTGTCCTACGAGCAGTACTTC. Its protein is CASSHPGLSYEQYF.

There are many counts of this clonotype. The chain combines TRBV6-1 with TRBJ1-1; tentatively, D is TRBD1 (6 bases). The CDR3 loop spans 14 amino acids. The V gene lost 3 bases and the J gene lost 6 bases, with 14 bases spanning the gap. Germline CDR1 is MNHNS and CDR2 is SASEGT. As DNA, the CDR3 is TGTGCCAGCAGTGACGCCGGGGGCCTGGCTGAAGCTTTCTTT. The encoded protein is CASSDAGGLAEAFF.

This clonotype was seen more than once but under ten times. The V gene is TRBV2, the J gene TRBJ2-7; 7 bases fit TRBD2. The CDR3 totals 12 residues. Trimming at V came to 4 bases and at J to 6 bases, leaving 3 bases not matched to a gene. CDR1 and CDR2 from the germline V gene are SNHLY and FYNNEI. The CDR3: CASSGLAAEQYF. The CDR3, as DNA: TGTGCCAGCAGTGGACTAGCCGCCGAGCAGTACTTC.

This chain connects TRBV5-1 to TRBJ2-2; D gene uncertain. V was cut by 0 bases and J by 6 bases, with 15 bases left in between. CDR3 size: 16 residues. CDR1 and CDR2 (germline): SGHRS, YFSETQ. For the CDR3, the DNA is TGCGCCAGCAGCTTGGATGCCACGACGGCTGCCGGGGAGCTGTTTTTT. Residues: CASSLDATTAAGELFF.

Ten or more counts support this clonotype. The chain recombines TRBV28 with TRBJ1-5; 8 bases line up with TRBD1. Germline V CDR1 and CDR2: MDHEN, SYDVKM. J gave up 2 bases and V 6 bases, and 6 bases lay outside the gene matches. The CDR3 is 15 amino acids. The CDR3 DNA follows: TGTGCCAGCAGCAACGGACAGGGAGGCAATCAGCCCCAGCATTTT. Protein product: CASSNGQGGNQPQHF. Combining the CDR3 with reference TRBV28 and TRBJ1-5 gives the whole variable domain DVKVTQSSRYLVKRTGEKVFLECVQDMDHENMFWYRQDPGLGLRLIYFSYDVKMKEKGDIPEGYSVSREKKERFSLILESASTNQTSMYLCASSNGQGGNQPQHFGDGTRLSIL.

This clonotype was counted many times. CDR3 nucleotides: TGTGCCAGCGCAACACCGGGAAGAAAAACCTACGAGCAGTACTTC. The encoded protein is CASATPGRKTYEQYF. The chain combines TRBV11-2 with TRBJ2-7, with a possible D match to TRBD2 (5 bases). Germline V gives CDR1 SGHAT, CDR2 FQNNGV. The length of the CDR3 is 15 residues. With 8 bases removed from V and 2 bases from J, the gap between germline ends came to 19 bases.